A single sample is the source of the 8 T cell receptor beta chains below, sequenced in a study of T cells in Graves' hyperthyroidism and ophthalmopathy. The TCR beta CDR3 regions underwent amplification using RNA transcripts as the source. Using the HTBI primer set, a first-round RT-PCR was run on the TCR CDR3. Using its own MiXCR run on the multiplex PCR reads, TCRdb lists one record per CDR3 protein. The table shows about 160,000 distinct CDR3 sequences, with about 9.4% occurring only once. Sequencing was performed on blood. The receptors were gathered from a woman under 30 with Graves' hyperthyroidism that later progressed to Graves' ophthalmopathy.

This clonotype was counted only a few times. This sequence joins TRBV30 and TRBJ2-3; TRBD2 aligns across 10 bases. The trim removed 2 bases at V and 2 bases at J, leaving 4 bases unmatched. Germline V CDR1 and CDR2: GTSNPN, SVGIG (reference sequence). The CDR3 is made up of 15 amino acids. The CDR3 nucleotides read TGTGCCTGGAGTCTACTAGCGGGGCCCACAGATACGCAGTATTTT. Translating gives CAWSLLAGPTDTQYF. Complete variable domain (other parts from reference TRBV30 and TRBJ2-3): SQTIHQWPATLVQPVGSPLSLECTVEGTSNPNLYWYRQAAGRGLQLLFYSVGIGQISSEVPQNLSASRPQDRQFILSSKKLLLSDSGFYLCAWSLLAGPTDTQYFGPGTRLTVL.

This clonotype was observed many times. The chain is built from TRBV5-1 and TRBJ2-1; D remains unclear. CDR1 is SGHRS and CDR2 is YFSETQ in the germline V gene. Trimming left V 1 base short and J 0 bases short, with 11 bases between. The CDR3 has 16 amino acids. CDR3 DNA: TGCGCCAGCAGCTTGAAACAGCCGAGCTCCTACAATGAGCAGTTCTTC. Translated: CASSLKQPSSYNEQFF.

V usage is TRBV19 and J usage is TRBJ2-1; D perhaps matches TRBD1 (6 bases). Germline V gives CDR1 LNHDA, CDR2 SQIVND (reference sequence). V was clipped by 4 bases and J by 7 bases, with 11 bases between them. CDR3 length: 13 residues. The CDR3 nucleotides are TGTGCCAGTAGTACAACCGGGACAAATGAGCAGTTCTTC. Its translation: CASSTTGTNEQFF.

At least ten counts were recorded for this clonotype. The gene calls are TRBV5-1 and TRBJ2-3; unclear D gene. Germline V gene lookup returns CDR1 SGHRS and CDR2 YFSETQ. This CDR3 region has 15 residues. Trimming left V 4 bases short and J 1 base short, with 13 bases between. CDR3 DNA: TGCGCCAGCAGCCCCTTAATTGGGGGCACAGATACGCAGTATTTT. Protein product: CASSPLIGGTDTQYF.

A remark on this clonotype: Possible read error: a much larger clone is one base away. The chain carries TRBV18 and TRBJ1-6, with no clear D. Trimming shortened V by 0 bases and J by 8 bases, and 11 bases separated the two germline ends. The V gene's germline CDR1 is KGHSH and CDR2 LQKENI. This CDR3 contains 15 residues. The CDR3 region is CASSPPGGVDSPLHF. In nucleotides, the CDR3 is TGTGCCAGCTCACCACCGGGTGGAGTGGATTCACCCCTCCACTTT.

This clonotype was counted ten times or more. The chain links TRBV30 to TRBJ1-1, with D uncertain. V gave up 2 bases and J gave up 5 bases, with 9 bases separating them. Germline V CDR1 and CDR2: GTSNPN, SVGIG (reference sequence). This CDR3 has 12 residues. CDR3 sequence reads: CAWSPRYTEAFF. The DNA for the CDR3 is TGTGCCTGGAGTCCCCGGTATACTGAAGCTTTCTTT. The full variable domain, in which reference TRBV30 and TRBJ1-1 provide the parts outside the CDR3, is SQTIHQWPATLVQPVGSPLSLECTVEGTSNPNLYWYRQAAGRGLQLLFYSVGIGQISSEVPQNLSASRPQDRQFILSSKKLLLSDSGFYLCAWSPRYTEAFFGQGTRLTVV.

This clonotype was observed at least ten times. The V gene is TRBV28, the J gene TRBJ1-2; D uncertain. The V end lost 8 bases, the J end lost 2 bases, and 15 bases lay between the germline ends. Germline V lookup: CDR1 MDHEN, CDR2 SYDVKM. The CDR3 has 14 residues. The CDR3 protein is CASGSRILNYGYTF. The CDR3 region has the DNA TGTGCCAGCGGTTCCCGGATACTAAACTATGGCTACACCTTC.

This clonotype has ten or more counts. The chain combines TRBV28 with TRBJ1-1, with unresolved D. Trimming took off 6 bases at V and 0 bases at J, with 11 bases between the two ends. Germline CDR1 and CDR2: MDHEN and SYDVKM. The CDR3 contains 14 residues. The CDR3 DNA sequence: TGTGCCAGCAGCCGACAACCCATGAACACTGAAGCTTTCTTT. This gives the protein CASSRQPMNTEAFF.